The 10 T cell receptor beta chains given below trace back to one sample, sequenced in a study of blood T cell repertoires in COVID-19. Only in-frame clones appear in the TCRdb table, and some are missing; sequencing was by immunoSEQ multiplex PCR. The sample yields around 67,000 clones, 87% seen once. Specimen: peripheral blood. These receptors came from a man in his fifties with active COVID-19.

This chain joins TRBV7-6 and TRBJ1-1, with 8 bases lining up with TRBD1. V trimming: 5 bases; J trimming: 0 bases; junction bases outside the gene matches: 8. CDR3 length equals 16 residues. Germline assignment: CDR1 SGHVS and CDR2 FNYEAQ. CDR3 sequence (DNA): TGTGCCAGCAGCAAAGAGACAGGGGCTTTGAACACTGAAGCTTTCTTT. Amino acid sequence: CASSKETGALNTEAFF.

The gene calls are TRBV3-1 (or the pseudogene TRBV3-2) and TRBJ2-7; TRBD2 aligns across 10 bases. J was trimmed by 2 bases and V by 1 base; bases with no gene match: 2. The CDR3 extends over 15 amino acids. Germline values: CDR1 LGHDT, CDR2 YNNKEL (reference sequence). The CDR3 coding sequence is TGTGCCAGCAGCCAAGGGACTAGCGGTACCTACGAGCAGTACTTC. It is translated as CASSQGTSGTYEQYF.

The genes are TRBV5-6 and TRBJ2-7; TRBD2 aligns across 8 bases. The CDR3 has 15 residues. Per germline, CDR1 SGHDT and CDR2 YYEEEE. J lost 0 bases, V lost 5 bases, and 7 bases had no gene match. The CDR3 sequence is CASRSYGGDSYEQYF. DNA for the CDR3: TGTGCCAGCAGATCATACGGGGGGGACTCCTACGAGCAGTACTTC.

The rearrangement links TRBV7-9 to TRBJ1-2, with D perhaps TRBD1 (6 bases). There are 14 residues in the CDR3. Germline CDR1 is SEHNR and CDR2 is FQNEAQ (reference sequence). V gave up 4 bases and J gave up 0 bases, with 9 bases separating them. For the CDR3, the DNA is TGTGCCAGCAGCTCTAGGACAGCTAACTATGGCTACACCTTC. This codes for CASSSRTANYGYTF.

This chain links TRBV5-1 with TRBJ2-3; 11 bases agree with TRBD1. The V segment lost 6 bases and the J segment 4 bases; nucleotides outside the gene matches: 7. CDR1 and CDR2 (germline): SGHRS, YFSETQ. CDR3 length: 15 residues. CDR3 sequence (DNA): TGCGCCAGCACCCCTATGGGACAGGGGGCAGATACGCAGTATTTT. As protein: CASTPMGQGADTQYF.

This chain uses TRBV19 with TRBJ1-3, with unresolved D. This CDR3 has 13 residues. The germline V and J ends were trimmed by 8 bases and 1 base, with 9 bases remaining between them. In germline, CDR1 is LNHDA, CDR2 SQIVND (reference sequence). The CDR3 DNA follows: TGTGCCAGTCAGAGGGAATCTGGAAACACCATATATTTT. Protein sequence: CASQRESGNTIYF.

This chain uses TRBV28 with TRBJ1-6, with D unclear. V lost 6 bases and J 7 bases, leaving 16 bases between the germline ends. Germline loops: CDR1 MDHEN, CDR2 SYDVKM. The CDR3 runs to 15 residues. The CDR3 nucleotides read TGTGCCAGCAGGCCTCCCGGGAAAACCAATTCACCCCTCCACTTT. Protein sequence: CASRPPGKTNSPLHF.

The chain combines TRBV27 with TRBJ2-7; 10 positions agree with TRBD1. Germline trimming cut 5 bases from V and 2 bases from J; bases unmatched to any gene: 12. The CDR3 loop spans 17 amino acids. In germline, CDR1 is MNHEY, CDR2 SMNVEV (reference sequence). Here the CDR3 DNA reads TGTGCCAGCAGTCTGACCCTAGGGACAGGGGCGGCCTACGAGCAGTACTTC. Amino acids: CASSLTLGTGAAYEQYF.

V and J are TRBV3-1 (or the pseudogene TRBV3-2) and TRBJ2-7, with a tentative D call TRBD1 (6 bases). The CDR3 loop spans 13 amino acids. Trimming removed 5 bases from V and 1 base from J, with 9 bases in between. Germline V CDR1 and CDR2: LGHDT, YNNKEL (reference sequence). The DNA for the CDR3 is TGTGCCAGCAGCTGGGACACATCCTACGAGCAGTACTTC. Translation gives CASSWDTSYEQYF.

The V call is TRBV25-1, the J call TRBJ2-1, with no clear D. Between the trimmed V and J ends, which lost 8 bases and 0 bases, there was a span of 14 bases. The CDR3 length is 15 residues. CDR1 MGHDK and CDR2 SYGVNS come from the germline V gene. The CDR3 nucleotides are TGTGCCAGCTCGAAAACGCGGTACTCCTACAATGAGCAGTTCTTC. It codes for CASSKTRYSYNEQFF.